This T cell receptor (beta chain) was found in a study of long-term antiretroviral therapy in people with HIV. Study observations and caveats: HIV repertoires covered narrower CDR3 length ranges than controls did.

To note about this clone: What it recognizes is unknown.

The CDR3 extends over 14 amino acids. The V gene's germline CDR1 is SGHRS and CDR2 YFSETQ. V lost 2 bases to trimming and J lost 0 bases, with 9 bases between them. Version v3.0 of the immunoSEQ assay was performed at survey level. Using immunoSEQ multiplex PCR, the repertoire was profiled, and TCRdb retains in-frame clones only, with some absent. The table lists around 6,400 clones, around four fifths of them singletons. The chain uses TRBV5-1 and TRBJ2-7, with a tentative D call TRBD1 (6 bases). The specimen was unsorted PBMCs, collected 0.5 years before starting antiretroviral therapy. This sequence was found in a middle-aged man with HIV. The CDR3 reads CASSLTGSSYEQYF. For the CDR3, the DNA is TGCGCCAGCAGCTTAACAGGGAGCTCCTACGAGCAGTACTTC.